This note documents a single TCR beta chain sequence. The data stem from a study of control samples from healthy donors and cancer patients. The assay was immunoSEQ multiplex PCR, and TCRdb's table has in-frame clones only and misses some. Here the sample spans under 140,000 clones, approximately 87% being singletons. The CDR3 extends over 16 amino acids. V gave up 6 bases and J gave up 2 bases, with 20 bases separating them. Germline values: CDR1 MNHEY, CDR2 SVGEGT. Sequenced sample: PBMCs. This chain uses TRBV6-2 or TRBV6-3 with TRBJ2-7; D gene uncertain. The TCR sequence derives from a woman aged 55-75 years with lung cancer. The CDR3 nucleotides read TGTGCCAGCAGCCCCCGTAAAGGACGGAGACCCTACGAGCAGTACTTC. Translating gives CASSPRKGRRPYEQYF.